This TCR beta chain originates from a study of CD8+CD57+ T cells in acquired aplastic anemia listed by TCRdb under 2018. At the level of the whole study: Extracted DNA from sorted CD4+ and CD8+ cells averaged approximately 3 ug, ranging from about 0.17 to 27.4 ug. CD8+CD57+ expansion was defined as a frequency above the mean frequency observed in healthy subjects.

As to this clonotype: Its antigen remains undetermined. No base qualities exist here, and no much larger clone lies one base off it.

Profiling of TCR beta VDJ combinations and CDR3 sequences used genomic DNA as the template. An Illumina HiSeq 2000 was used for TCR repertoire sequencing. The paper's processing steps were these. TRBV/TRBJ rearrangement plots, CDR3 size and DJ length profiles, and Simpson's diversity index were used to evaluate the repertoires. Whichever DNA sequence was most abundant in the deep sequencing data was defined as the immunodominant clone. CDR3 amino acid sequences were screened for sharing across subjects and were compared with published repertoires and the VDJdb database. Starting from the raw public reads, TCRdb applied fastp trimming at Q25, assembled clones with MiXCR and retained in-frame beta chains. Rows merge per CDR3 protein into single entries with the most common DNA and genes. TCRdb, not the authors, supplied the V and J calls. Counted in this sample were roughly 250,000 distinct CDR3 sequences; 40% to 50% of them appeared once. The ten largest make up 6.5% to 8% of the sample.

Flow cytometry had shown CD8+CD57+ cell expansion in the patients selected for sequencing. Every patient had a diagnosis of severe acquired aplastic anemia based on International Study of Aplastic Anemia and Agranulocytosis and Camitta criteria. No therapy had been received by the patients at the time of blood sampling. The study deep-sequenced TCR repertoires of sorted CD4+ and CD8+ blood T cells from severe aplastic anemia patients and healthy subjects. Patients were enrolled under clinicaltrials.gov protocols 00001620, 01623167, 00001397, 00071045, 00081523 and 00961064 in the USA. Ficoll-Paque density gradient centrifugation was used to isolate peripheral blood mononuclear cells. CD4+ and CD8+ T cells were sorted by FACS or magnetic beads before DNA extraction. Findings and caveats that apply to the study as a whole: Although twenty-nine CD8+ CDR3 sequences were shared by patients and controls, these sequences appeared highly expressed in patients and within the immunodominant clones of patients. CD8+ Simpson's diversity did not differ significantly between patients and healthy controls (P=0.060).

V ends up 5 bases short and J 8 bases short, with an unmatched junction base count of 6. CDR1 and CDR2 (MNHEY, SVGAGI) derive from the germline V gene. The CDR3, cysteine through phenylalanine, is 14 amino acids long. The sequence is cut down to CDR3 DNA, 42 bases in frame from base 1. The rearrangement combines TRBV6-5 with TRBJ2-1, with 10 middle bases fitting TRBD2. This sequence originates from a human donor with aplastic anemia. Sequencing was done on a sample of sorted CD4+, CD8+, or CD8+CD57+ T cells (not recorded which) from PBMCs. The CDR3 protein sequence reads: CASSSGRAVDEQFF. DNA sequence: TGTGCCAGCAGTAGCGGGAGGGCCGTAGATGAGCAGTTCTTC.